A single sample gave rise to the 10 T cell receptor beta chains below, sequenced in a study of T cells in Graves' hyperthyroidism and ophthalmopathy. Amplification yielded TCR beta CDR3 regions, with RNA transcripts as the source. A first-round RT-PCR of the TCR CDR3 used the HTBI primer set. TCRdb passed the multiplex PCR reads through MiXCR, listing each CDR3 protein once. The data show 350,000 to 400,000 distinct CDR3 sequences, with 15% seen just once and approximately 29% held by the top ten. Sequencing input: blood. The receptor set was obtained from a woman aged 25 to 39 with Graves' hyperthyroidism.

V and J are TRBV20-1 and TRBJ2-3; TRBD2 matches at 12 bases. The CDR3 covers 16 residues. The germline V gene encodes CDR1 DFQATT and CDR2 SNEGSKA (reference sequence). Germline trimming cut 4 bases from V and 0 bases from J; bases unmatched to any gene: 5. CDR3 coding DNA: TGCAGTGCTATCCGGACTAGCGGGGATAGCACAGATACGCAGTATTTT. Translating it yields CSAIRTSGDSTDTQYF.

A word on this clonotype: This may be a read error: a much more frequent sequence differs by one nucleotide. The missing conserved phenylalanine or tryptophan at the end of this CDR3 makes a read error likely. The V call is TRBV6-2 or TRBV6-3, the J call TRBJ1-1; D unresolved. Germline-derived CDR1 and CDR2 are MNHEY and SVGEGT. The CDR3 contains 13 residues. V was shortened by 2 bases and J by 2 bases, with 6 bases between the two germline ends. This CDR3 is CASSYGSNTEAFL. The CDR3 nucleotides are TGTGCCAGCAGTTACGGCAGCAACACTGAAGCTTTCCTT.

Only a few counts were recorded for this clonotype. Here the CDR3 reads CASSLPIPQGILFFYGYTF. Here the CDR3 DNA reads TGTGCCAGCAGTTTACCTATCCCCCAGGGGATTCTATTTTTCTATGGCTACACCTTC. This chain links TRBV27 with TRBJ1-2, with D possibly TRBD1 on 6 matching bases. The germline gives CDR1 MNHEY, CDR2 SMNVEV (reference sequence). The CDR3 loop spans 19 amino acids. The V end was cut by 2 bases, the J end by 4 bases, with 26 bases between.

A note on this clonotype: The junction does not match germline at one end; this may be a read error. The chain links TRBV28 to TRBJ2-7; 12 bases are a match to TRBD1. Germline V CDR1 and CDR2: MDHEN, SYDVKM. The CDR3 is 16 residues long. The CDR3 loop is CASSRPGQGASYGQYF. In DNA form, the CDR3 reads TGTGCCAGCAGCCGACCGGGACAGGGGGCATCCTACGGGCAGTACTTC.

This clonotype was seen at least ten times. The chain carries TRBV6-1 and TRBJ1-2; 7 nucleotides align to TRBD1. CDR1 is MNHNS and CDR2 is SASEGT in the germline V gene. The CDR3 spans 14 residues. J gave up 2 bases and V 6 bases, and 6 bases lay outside the gene matches. The CDR3 loop is CASRTGRGNYGYTF. For the CDR3, the DNA is TGTGCCAGCAGGACAGGGAGAGGGAACTATGGCTACACCTTC.

This chain connects TRBV11-3 to TRBJ1-1; 8 bases line up with TRBD1. The CDR3 has 17 amino acids. V shed 4 bases, J shed 5 bases, and the junction held 15 bases outside the gene matches. Germline V gene sequence: CDR1 SGHNT, CDR2 YENEEA. CDR3 residues: CASSSEGAGGVGTEAFF. Written as DNA, the CDR3 is TGTGCCAGCAGCTCGGAGGGGGCAGGGGGCGTTGGGACTGAAGCTTTCTTT.

The chain recombines TRBV6-5 with TRBJ1-3, with unresolved D. Germline V gene lookup returns CDR1 MNHEY and CDR2 SVGAGI. Between the trimmed V and J ends, which lost 2 bases and 0 bases, there was a span of 14 bases. The CDR3 runs to 17 residues. CDR3 coding DNA: TGTGCCAGCAGTTACACCCCGGGGTCTCACTCTGGAAACACCATATATTTT. It codes for CASSYTPGSHSGNTIYF.

The genes are TRBV28 and TRBJ2-7, with D possibly being TRBD1 or TRBD2 (5 bases each). Germline V gene sequence: CDR1 MDHEN, CDR2 SYDVKM. Trimming shortened V by 5 bases and J by 0 bases, and 11 bases separated the two germline ends. This CDR3 is built from 14 residues. Here the CDR3 DNA reads TGTGCCAGCAGTCGGGACGGACTCTCCTACGAGCAGTACTTC. Protein sequence: CASSRDGLSYEQYF.

The CDR3 loop is CASSPGTGSREQFF. The CDR3 DNA reads TGCGCCAGCAGCCCCGGGACAGGGTCCCGTGAGCAGTTCTTC. The chain uses TRBV5-1 and TRBJ2-1, with 9 positions matching TRBD1. This CDR3 region has 14 residues. The germline gives CDR1 SGHRS, CDR2 YFSETQ. Losses at the gene ends were 4 bases for V and 9 bases for J; bases not matched to a gene: 8.

Concerning this clonotype: This may come from a read error, since a much larger clone is one base off. The rearrangement joins TRBV20-1 to TRBJ1-2; 7 bases map to TRBD1. Germline trimming cut 6 bases from V and 8 bases from J; bases unmatched to any gene: 12. This CDR3 is 13 amino acids long. Germline loops: CDR1 DFQATT, CDR2 SNEGSKA (reference sequence). The CDR3 DNA sequence: TGCAGTGCCGGCCGGCAGGGACAGCAAGGCTACACCTTC. Translated, it gives CSAGRQGQQGYTF.